This TCR beta chain was retrieved from a study of T cell responses to AZD1222 COVID-19 vaccine. Across the whole study: Samples with a second dose at about 4 or about 12 weeks were pooled together. Findings and caveats of the study: After two AZD1222 doses, spike-specific TCR breadth and depth rose versus day 0. Donor demographics were predominantly white British with a female majority; clonal diversity may be underestimated. Among those given AZD1222, only five to seven were seropositive at baseline.

As regards this clone: Antigen: not known.

TCRdb keeps only in-frame clones here, not all; method: immunoSEQ multiplex PCR. The table records about 100,000 clones, over 90% of them present only once. Germline V gives CDR1 GTSNPN, CDR2 SVGIG (reference sequence). The CDR3 is made up of 12 amino acids. The V end lost 2 bases, the J end lost 10 bases, and 12 bases lay between the germline ends. This clonotype originated in an adult in good health. The input for sequencing was peripheral blood, taken on day 0 of AZD1222 vaccination. The V gene is TRBV30, the J gene TRBJ2-1, with no clear D. The CDR3 loop reads CAWSPISVEQFF. DNA for the CDR3: TGTGCCTGGAGTCCTATCTCGGTGGAGCAGTTCTTC.